What follows are 30 T cell receptor beta chains derived from one specimen sequenced in a study of blood T cell repertoires in COVID-19. This table comes from immunoSEQ multiplex PCR, and its TCRdb copy is limited to in-frame clones, with some not included. The sample carries 300,000 to 350,000 clones, 87% recorded once. Sequenced material: PBMCs or T cells enriched from blood (not recorded which). These receptors all come from a young woman who had recovered from COVID-19.

The chain combines TRBV28 with TRBJ1-2; D not resolved. V lost 8 bases and J 12 bases, leaving 19 bases between the germline ends. The CDR3 consists of 12 residues. The V gene's germline CDR1 is MDHEN and CDR2 SYDVKM. The CDR3 DNA reads as TGTGCCAGCCAAGTTTTAGGACGAGGGAACACCTTC. It encodes CASQVLGRGNTF.

In DNA form, the CDR3 reads TGTGCCAGCAGTCCCAGGGGGCCAGGAAACACCATATATTTT. Its translation is CASSPRGPGNTIYF. The J gene is TRBJ1-3, the V gene TRBV27; TRBD1 agrees at 8 bases. The CDR3 extends over 14 amino acids. CDR1 MNHEY and CDR2 SMNVEV come from the germline V gene (reference sequence). V gave up 5 bases and J gave up 4 bases; unmatched junction bases: 4.

The chain is built from TRBV6-5 and TRBJ1-1; D is uncertain. This CDR3 is 13 amino acids long. Deletions cut 3 bases from V and 1 base from J, with 6 bases between. Per the germline V gene, CDR1 is MNHEY and CDR2 is SVGAGI. The CDR3 nucleotides read TGTGCCAGCAGTTATGGGCAGAACACTGAAGCTTTCTTT. Protein: CASSYGQNTEAFF.

The V call is TRBV9, the J call TRBJ2-7; 7 bases fit TRBD2. V was clipped by 4 bases and J by 6 bases; unmatched bases: 13. Germline V gene lookup returns CDR1 SGDLS and CDR2 YYNGEE. The CDR3 sequence is 15 residues long. CDR3 sequence reads: CASSSTGGRGGEQYF. CDR3 DNA: TGTGCCAGCAGCAGTACGGGGGGACGAGGCGGCGAGCAGTACTTC.

The rearrangement joins TRBV5-6 to TRBJ2-2; the match to TRBD1 covers 9 bases. The CDR3 runs 15 residues. V lost 6 bases to trimming and J lost 5 bases; unmatched junction nucleotides: 8. Germline values: CDR1 SGHDT, CDR2 YYEEEE. CDR3 sequence (DNA): TGTGCCAGCACCTTAGACAGGGGGGAAACCGGGGAGCTGTTTTTT. This translates into CASTLDRGETGELFF.

This sequence joins TRBV6-1 and TRBJ1-1; no firm D call. V gave up 3 bases and J gave up 3 bases, with 11 bases separating them. The CDR3 consists of 14 residues. Germline V gives CDR1 MNHNS, CDR2 SASEGT. CDR3 amino acids: CASSETIADTEAFF. The CDR3 nucleotides are TGTGCCAGCAGTGAGACAATAGCGGACACTGAAGCTTTCTTT.

This chain uses TRBV18 with TRBJ2-5, with 7 bases identical to TRBD1. Germline V gene data show CDR1 as KGHSH and CDR2 as LQKENI. J gave up 4 bases and V 2 bases, and 13 bases lay outside the gene matches. CDR3 length: 17 residues. The CDR3 DNA is TGTGCCAGCTCACCATTATTCGGTTCGTCAGGGGGAGAGACCCAGTACTTC. Protein product: CASSPLFGSSGGETQYF.

The sample holds a few counts of this clone. J is TRBJ1-2 and V is TRBV11-2; D is undetermined. CDR3 length equals 15 residues. Germline CDR1 and CDR2: SGHAT and FQNNGV. V was pared by 0 bases and J by 0 bases, with 8 bases between. DNA for the CDR3: TGTGCCAGCAGCTTAGATTTGGCCACTAACTATGGCTACACCTTC. Residues: CASSLDLATNYGYTF. The whole variable domain, filled in from reference TRBV11-2 and TRBJ1-2, reads EAGVAQSPRYKIIEKRQSVAFWCNPISGHATLYWYQQILGQGPKLLIQFQNNGVVDDSQLPKDRFSAERLKGVDSTLKIQPAKLEDSAVYLCASSLDLATNYGYTFGSGTRLTVV.

This clone appeared a single time. V gene TRBV4-3 combines with J gene TRBJ1-2; D gene unclear. V was shortened by 0 bases and J by 0 bases, with 5 bases between the two germline ends. The CDR3 is 14 residues long. CDR1 is LGHNA, CDR2 YSLEER, per germline. The CDR3 nucleotides read TGCGCCAGCAGCCAAGACAGATCTAACTATGGCTACACCTTC. Protein sequence: CASSQDRSNYGYTF.

The V call is TRBV3-1 (or the pseudogene TRBV3-2), the J call TRBJ1-6; D is ambiguous. In germline, CDR1 is LGHDT, CDR2 YNNKEL (reference sequence). The CDR3 runs 17 residues. Trimming shortened V by 5 bases and J by 8 bases, and 22 bases separated the two germline ends. The chain's CDR3 is CASSLTSPGGWDSPLHF. The CDR3 DNA sequence: TGTGCCAGCAGCTTAACGTCGCCAGGTGGTTGGGATTCACCCCTCCACTTT.

On this clone itself: Other DNA sequences in the sample encode the same CDR3. The chain uses TRBV28 and TRBJ1-6; D is ambiguous. The CDR3 has 11 residues. Germline values: CDR1 MDHEN, CDR2 SYDVKM. V was clipped by 2 bases and J by 10 bases, with 3 bases between them. The CDR3 DNA reads TGTGCCAGCAGTTTAGGCTCACCCCTCCACTTT. Translating it yields CASSLGSPLHF.

The chain is built from TRBV28 and TRBJ2-7, with 8 bases matching TRBD2. Germline V gene sequence: CDR1 MDHEN, CDR2 SYDVKM. Germline trimming cut 5 bases from V and 8 bases from J; bases unmatched to any gene: 11. This CDR3 spans 14 amino acids. Here the CDR3 reads CASSTPIGGGQQYF. DNA of the CDR3: TGTGCCAGCAGTACCCCTATCGGCGGGGGGCAGCAGTACTTC.

The V gene is TRBV7-2, the J gene TRBJ1-1, with D possibly being TRBD1 (5 bases). Trimming cost V 5 bases and J 3 bases, with 10 bases left between them. CDR1 and CDR2 from the germline V gene are SGHTA and FQGNSA. There are 13 residues in the CDR3. In DNA, the CDR3 is TGTGCCAGCAGCGGGGCCCAGCACACTGAAGCTTTCTTT. It specifies CASSGAQHTEAFF.

J is TRBJ1-2 and V is TRBV7-9; D not certain. This CDR3 comprises 16 residues. Germline CDR1 reads SEHNR; CDR2 reads FQNEAQ (reference sequence). V lost 0 bases, J lost 4 bases, and 15 bases lay in between. The CDR3 nucleotides read TGTGCCAGCAGCTTAGCGGAGAGAGACCGTTCCTATGGCTACACCTTC. It specifies CASSLAERDRSYGYTF.

As regards this clone: Compared with germline, one end of the junction differs, possibly owing to a read error. The rearrangement joins TRBV30 to TRBJ2-2; TRBD2 agrees at 9 bases. CDR1 is GTSNPN, CDR2 SVGIG, per germline (reference sequence). The CDR3 runs 15 residues. For the CDR3, the DNA is TGTGCCTGGAGTGTCCCGACTAGCGGCACCCGGGAGCTGTTTTTT. Translated: CAWSVPTSGTRELFF.

This clone was recorded once. A junction end diverges from the germline sequence, so it may reflect a read error. The DNA of the CDR3 is TGTGCCAGCAGTTTAGAAGTACGGACAGGGGTCCGTTTT. Translation: CASSLEVRTGVRF. The chain employs TRBV28 and TRBJ1-5; 9 bases fit TRBD1. Germline CDR1 and CDR2: MDHEN and SYDVKM. This CDR3 has 13 residues.

The chain is built from TRBV28 and TRBJ2-1, with D maybe TRBD1 (6 bases). Trimming removed 1 base from V and 13 bases from J, with 11 bases in between. CDR3 length: 12 amino acids. Germline V CDR1 and CDR2: MDHEN, SYDVKM. CDR3 in amino acids: CASSLFGGPQFF. CDR3 nucleotide sequence: TGTGCCAGCAGTTTATTTGGGGGCCCCCAGTTCTTC.

This chain uses TRBV11-2 with TRBJ2-7; TRBD1 is a possible D gene (5 bases). Trimming removed 2 bases from V and 3 bases from J, with 14 bases in between. The V gene's germline CDR1 is SGHAT and CDR2 FQNNGV. This CDR3 region has 15 residues. The CDR3 DNA reads as TGTGCCAGCAGCTTAATCGTAGGGGCCAGCTACGAGCAGTACTTC. Translation gives CASSLIVGASYEQYF.

The rearrangement joins TRBV5-6 to TRBJ2-7; possible D gene TRBD2, 6 bases. The germline V gene encodes CDR1 SGHDT and CDR2 YYEEEE. V lost 3 bases and J lost 1, with 14 bases in between. The CDR3 totals 15 residues. The CDR3 sequence is CASSYGTFASYEQYF. The CDR3 nucleotides read TGTGCCAGCAGCTATGGGACTTTTGCTTCCTACGAGCAGTACTTC.

The chain uses TRBV4-1 and TRBJ1-4; tentative D call: TRBD1 (6 bases). Germline CDR1 MGHRA, CDR2 YSYEKL. The CDR3 is made up of 18 amino acids. The V gene lost 0 bases and the J gene lost 0 bases, with 14 bases spanning the gap. CDR3 region: CASSQERTAFATNEKLFF. The CDR3 DNA is TGCGCCAGCAGCCAAGAGAGGACAGCATTTGCAACTAATGAAAAACTGTTTTTT.

The chain links TRBV2 to TRBJ2-5; D not certain. V was pared by 9 bases and J by 2 bases, with 7 bases between. The CDR3 length is 11 residues. The V gene's germline CDR1 is SNHLY and CDR2 FYNNEI. CDR3 residues: CASSAQETQYF. CDR3 DNA sequence: TGTGCCAGTTCAGCGCAAGAGACCCAGTACTTC.

The chain couples TRBV6-8 to TRBJ2-2; D may be TRBD1 (8 bases). This CDR3 has 16 residues. Germline loops: CDR1 MNHGY, CDR2 SAAAGT. V lost 8 bases and J 2 bases, leaving 18 bases between the germline ends. CDR3 sequence reads: CASGGGTGGNTGELFF. The DNA of the CDR3 is TGTGCCAGCGGGGGGGGGACAGGAGGCAACACCGGGGAGCTGTTTTTT.

The V and J genes are TRBV30 and TRBJ2-1; 7 bases are shared with TRBD2. With 5 bases clipped from V and 5 bases from J, the junction kept 12 bases outside the gene matches. The CDR3 length is 15 residues. CDR1 GTSNPN and CDR2 SVGIG come from the germline V gene (reference sequence). The DNA for the CDR3 is TGTGCCTGGGCTTGGGGAGGGGCTGCGAACAATGAGCAGTTCTTC. This translates into CAWAWGGAANNEQFF.

The chain is built from TRBV11-3 and TRBJ1-6; weak D call: TRBD1 (5 bases). Trimming stripped 1 base from V and 8 bases from J, with 9 bases between. The V gene's germline CDR1 is SGHNT and CDR2 YENEEA. The CDR3 sequence is 14 residues long. CDR3 nucleotides: TGTGCCAGCAGCTTAGGGGGGGTTGATTCACCCCTCCACTTT. Protein sequence: CASSLGGVDSPLHF.

The chain has TRBV27 and TRBJ1-2, with 8 positions matching TRBD1. The CDR3 sequence is 16 residues long. With V trimmed by 3 bases and J by 4 bases, 10 bases remained unmatched. Germline V gene lookup returns CDR1 MNHEY and CDR2 SMNVEV (reference sequence). DNA of the CDR3: TGTGCCAGCAGTTTGAGGCAGGGGGCGCGGAGCTATGGCTACACCTTC. It is translated as CASSLRQGARSYGYTF.

The V gene is TRBV19, the J gene TRBJ1-5; TRBD1 might be the D (6 bases). CDR1 and CDR2 (germline): LNHDA, SQIVND (reference sequence). With 6 bases removed from V and 6 bases from J, the gap between germline ends came to 21 bases. The CDR3 runs to 16 residues. DNA of the CDR3: TGTGCCAGTAGGCCAGCTGGTGGTCAGGGGATTCAGCCCCAGCATTTT. Translation: CASRPAGGQGIQPQHF.

This chain joins TRBV28 and TRBJ1-5; unclear D gene. V lost 2 bases, J lost 7 bases, and 15 bases lay in between. The CDR3 loop spans 15 amino acids. The germline V gene has CDR1 MDHEN and CDR2 SYDVKM. The chain's CDR3 is CASSLQEASRQPQHF. For the CDR3, the DNA is TGTGCCAGCAGTTTACAGGAGGCCTCGCGACAGCCCCAGCATTTT.

This sequence joins TRBV7-8 and TRBJ2-1, with 9 bases that match TRBD2. V lost 5 bases to trimming and J lost 10 bases; unmatched junction nucleotides: 12. The CDR3 totals 15 residues. Germline V gives CDR1 SGHVS, CDR2 FQNEAQ. CDR3 loop: CASSIGTSLGGEQFF. In nucleotides, the CDR3 is TGTGCCAGCAGCATTGGGACTAGCTTGGGTGGGGAGCAGTTCTTC.

In regard to this clone: This specimen includes other DNA sequences encoding the same CDR3. V and J are TRBV7-9 and TRBJ1-1, with TRBD1 matching over 7 bases. Germline V CDR1 and CDR2: SEHNR, FQNEAQ (reference sequence). The CDR3 spans 12 residues. With 5 bases clipped from V and 7 bases from J, the junction kept 4 bases outside the gene matches. CDR3 amino acids: CASSPTGVEAFF. For the CDR3, the DNA is TGTGCCAGCAGCCCTACAGGGGTTGAAGCTTTCTTT.

This clone has more than one count but fewer than ten. V gene TRBV11-2 combines with J gene TRBJ2-2; 16 bases line up with TRBD2. Germline V gene data show CDR1 as SGHAT and CDR2 as FQNNGV. Losses at the gene ends were 5 bases for V and 6 bases for J; bases not matched to a gene: 6. The CDR3 covers 17 residues. The CDR3 DNA is TGTGCCAGCAGCCAGGGACTAGCGGGGGGGCCTCCCGGGGAGCTGTTTTTT. Protein product: CASSQGLAGGPPGELFF.